The next 18 T cell receptor beta chains were all read from a single sample in a study of cytomegalovirus exposure and HLA in healthy donors. This PCR relied on a set of 60 Vbeta primers and 13 Jbeta primers. Libraries were prepared by immunoSEQ multiplex PCR; TCRdb keeps only in-frame clonotypes and omits some of them. The sample has 150,000 to 200,000 clones; around 83% are singletons. Sequences were obtained from PBMCs. The receptors originated from a man between 25 and 39 years old in good health and CMV-seropositive.

V is TRBV6-9 and J is TRBJ2-3; D not certain. Deletions cut 4 bases from V and 2 bases from J, with 13 bases between. CDR1 is MNHGY and CDR2 is SVAAGI in the germline V gene. The length of the CDR3 is 15 residues. CDR3 sequence reads: CASSSRLPYTDTQYF. The CDR3 DNA is TGTGCCAGCAGTTCCCGACTGCCCTACACAGATACGCAGTATTTT.

This chain links TRBV7-3 with TRBJ2-1; D unresolved. CDR3 length: 16 amino acids. In germline, CDR1 is SGHTA, CDR2 FQGTGA. The V end was cut by 1 base, the J end by 3 bases, with 13 bases between. CDR3 residues: CASSLKVTGNYNEQFF. The CDR3 DNA reads TGTGCCAGCAGCTTAAAGGTGACGGGTAACTACAATGAGCAGTTCTTC.

V and J are TRBV27 and TRBJ2-3; the match to TRBD2 covers 7 bases. There are 16 residues in the CDR3. Germline V gene sequence: CDR1 MNHEY, CDR2 SMNVEV (reference sequence). The V segment lost 3 bases and the J segment 3 bases; nucleotides outside the gene matches: 9. CDR3 in DNA: TGTGCCAGCAGTTTCCAGCGGGAAAAGGGGACAGATACGCAGTATTTT. It is translated as CASSFQREKGTDTQYF.

The rearrangement links TRBV29-1 to TRBJ2-5, with D unclear. Germline CDR1 reads SQVTM; CDR2 reads ANQGSEA. The CDR3 consists of 14 residues. The V end was cut by 2 bases, the J end by 3 bases, with 13 bases between. As DNA, the CDR3 is TGCAGCGTTGAATCCTCGAGGATGGAAGAGACCCAGTACTTC. Residues: CSVESSRMEETQYF.

For this clone: It is unclear where the CDR3 begins or ends on the DNA, so no DNA is shown, and the CDR3 is as TCRdb lists it. V and J are TRBV6-6 and TRBJ2-1; the table names TRBD2, a call not compared with the DNA. Germline CDR1 and CDR2: MNHNY and SVGAGI (reference sequence). The CDR3 is 15 amino acids long, termini counted. CDR3: CASSSSGGGYNEQFF.

The chain combines TRBV19 with TRBJ2-2, with D possibly matching TRBD1 (5 bases). The CDR3 runs to 16 residues. Trimming stripped 1 base from V and 2 bases from J, with 11 bases between. Germline CDR1 is LNHDA and CDR2 is SQIVND (reference sequence). As DNA, the CDR3 is TGTGCCAGTAGTATAGCGGCAGGGCTAAACACCGGGGAGCTGTTTTTT. It specifies CASSIAAGLNTGELFF.

The chain couples TRBV7-2 to TRBJ2-3; 7 nucleotides match TRBD2. Looked up from germline, CDR1 is SGHTA and CDR2 is FQGNSA. The CDR3 loop spans 14 amino acids. Unmatched junction bases numbered 3, after V lost 5 bases and J lost 1 base. Here the CDR3 reads CASSRDYRTDTQYF. CDR3 sequence (DNA): TGTGCCAGCAGCCGGGACTACCGCACAGATACGCAGTATTTT.

This clone was seen only a few times. The DNA for the CDR3 is TGCGCCAGCAGCCGCGGCATCGTAAATTCACCCCTCCACTTT. This codes for CASSRGIVNSPLHF. The chain has TRBV4-3 and TRBJ1-6; D remains ambiguous. The germline V gene encodes CDR1 LGHNA and CDR2 YSLEER. The CDR3 runs to 14 residues. Trimming left V 4 bases short and J 7 bases short, with 11 bases between.

The rearrangement links TRBV7-2 to TRBJ1-3; tentatively, D is TRBD1 (5 bases). The V and J ends lost 4 bases and 0 bases respectively, with 13 bases between them. Germline V gene data show CDR1 as SGHTA and CDR2 as FQGNSA. CDR3 length: 16 residues. CDR3 loop: CASSWGSHSSGNTIYF. The DNA for the CDR3 is TGTGCCAGCAGCTGGGGCAGCCATAGCTCTGGAAACACCATATATTTT.

The chain employs TRBV2 and TRBJ1-2, with D maybe TRBD1 (6 bases). The germline gives CDR1 SNHLY, CDR2 FYNNEI. V was trimmed by 6 bases and J by 4 bases, leaving 12 bases between them. This CDR3 comprises 13 residues. The CDR3 region is CASRDTGFYGYTF. CDR3 coding DNA: TGTGCCAGCAGGGATACAGGGTTCTATGGCTACACCTTC.

This rearrangement joins TRBV2 to TRBJ2-1; 14 nucleotides align to TRBD2. CDR1 SNHLY and CDR2 FYNNEI come from the germline V gene. The CDR3 totals 17 residues. With V trimmed by 8 bases and J by 0 bases, 6 bases remained unmatched. This CDR3 reads CASGTSGGLSSYNEQFF. CDR3 DNA sequence: TGTGCCAGCGGGACTAGCGGGGGACTGAGCTCCTACAATGAGCAGTTCTTC.

The V gene is TRBV19, the J gene TRBJ1-5; D is uncertain. The CDR3 contains 14 residues. The V and J ends lost 2 bases and 6 bases respectively, with 11 bases between them. The V gene's germline CDR1 is LNHDA and CDR2 SQIVND (reference sequence). The CDR3 is CASSIKGGPQPQHF. The CDR3 DNA is TGTGCCAGTAGTATAAAGGGAGGTCCTCAGCCCCAGCATTTT.

This clone showed up just a few times. V and J are TRBV10-3 and TRBJ1-2, with 10 positions matching TRBD1. Trimming cost V 6 bases and J 3 bases; bases outside gene matches: 4. Germline V CDR1 and CDR2: ENHRY, SYGVKD. The CDR3 is made up of 14 amino acids. The CDR3 DNA sequence: TGTGCCATCAGCACCGGGACAGGGGACTATGGCTACACCTTC. Translating gives CAISTGTGDYGYTF.

The CDR3 region is CASSAHNEQFF. The CDR3 DNA sequence: TGTGCCAGCAGTGCCCATAATGAGCAGTTCTTC. V gene TRBV2 combines with J gene TRBJ2-1, with D hard to call. The germline gives CDR1 SNHLY, CDR2 FYNNEI. V was trimmed by 4 bases and J by 7 bases, leaving 5 bases between them. This CDR3 region has 11 residues.

This chain uses TRBV11-1 with TRBJ2-7, with TRBD1 as a possible D gene (5 bases). The CDR3 loop spans 14 amino acids. The germline V and J ends were trimmed by 1 base and 1 base, with 8 bases remaining between them. CDR1 and CDR2 (germline): SGHAT, FQDESV (reference sequence). In DNA, the CDR3 is TGTGCCAGCAGCTTAGAAAGACAGTCCTACGAGCAGTACTTC. Protein sequence: CASSLERQSYEQYF.

This chain connects TRBV4-2 to TRBJ2-3; possible D gene TRBD2, 7 bases. CDR1 is LGHNA, CDR2 YNFKEQ, per germline. This CDR3 has 16 amino acids. V shed 0 bases and J shed 8 bases, with 18 bases lying between them. CDR3 in amino acids: CASSQEEGLQGGTQYF. The CDR3 coding sequence is TGTGCCAGCAGCCAAGAGGAGGGACTACAAGGGGGTACGCAGTATTTT.

The chain uses TRBV7-2 and TRBJ1-2, with D possibly being TRBD1 (5 bases). Germline CDR1 reads SGHTA; CDR2 reads FQGNSA. Trimming took off 5 bases at V and 3 bases at J, with 13 bases between the two ends. This CDR3 has 14 residues. CDR3 in DNA: TGTGCCAGCAGCATACCCGGGGGACACTATGGCTACACCTTC. Translating gives CASSIPGGHYGYTF.

V and J are TRBV6-1 and TRBJ1-1; the D is unclear. The CDR3 length is 14 residues. Trimming took 6 bases from V and 0 from J, leaving 11 bases between them. CDR1 MNHNS and CDR2 SASEGT come from the germline V gene. The CDR3, as DNA: TGTGCCAGCAGCCATTACGAGGTGAACACTGAAGCTTTCTTT. It codes for CASSHYEVNTEAFF.